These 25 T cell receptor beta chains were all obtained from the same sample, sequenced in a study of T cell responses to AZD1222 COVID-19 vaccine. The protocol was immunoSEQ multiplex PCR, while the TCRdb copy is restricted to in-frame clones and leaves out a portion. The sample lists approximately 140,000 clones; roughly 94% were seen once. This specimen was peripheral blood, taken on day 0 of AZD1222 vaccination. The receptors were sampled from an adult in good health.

The CDR3 DNA sequence: TGTGCCAGCAGTTCCGAAACAGGGCCGAGAAACACCATATATTTT. Amino acids: CASSSETGPRNTIYF. The chain combines TRBV2 with TRBJ1-3, with a tentative D call TRBD1 (6 bases). This CDR3 is built from 15 residues. Germline values: CDR1 SNHLY, CDR2 FYNNEI. Trimming took off 5 bases at V and 5 bases at J, with 16 bases between the two ends.

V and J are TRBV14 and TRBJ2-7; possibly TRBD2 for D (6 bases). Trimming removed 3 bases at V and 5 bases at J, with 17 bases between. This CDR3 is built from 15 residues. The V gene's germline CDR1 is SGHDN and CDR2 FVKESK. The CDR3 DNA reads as TGTGCCAGCAGCCATCTGGGCGGGGTGGGGAACGAGCAGTACGTC. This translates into CASSHLGGVGNEQYV.

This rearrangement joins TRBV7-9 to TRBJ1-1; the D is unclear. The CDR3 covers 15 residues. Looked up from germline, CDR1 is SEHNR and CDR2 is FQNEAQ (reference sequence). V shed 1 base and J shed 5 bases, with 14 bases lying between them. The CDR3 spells CASSLVARGGTEAFF. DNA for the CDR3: TGTGCCAGCAGCTTAGTTGCGCGGGGTGGGACTGAAGCTTTCTTT.

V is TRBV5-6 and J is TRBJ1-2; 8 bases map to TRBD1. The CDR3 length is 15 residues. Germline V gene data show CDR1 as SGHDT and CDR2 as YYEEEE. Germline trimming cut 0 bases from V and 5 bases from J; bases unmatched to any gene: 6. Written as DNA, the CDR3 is TGTGCCAGCAGCTTGGGTCAGGGGGCTGAATATGGCTACACCTTC. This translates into CASSLGQGAEYGYTF.

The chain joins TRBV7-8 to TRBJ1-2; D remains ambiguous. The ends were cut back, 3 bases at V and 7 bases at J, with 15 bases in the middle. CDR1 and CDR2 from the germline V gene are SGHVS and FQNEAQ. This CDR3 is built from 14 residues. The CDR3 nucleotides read TGTGCCAGCAGCTTGGACCGAGAATTGAGTGGCTACACCTTC. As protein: CASSLDRELSGYTF.

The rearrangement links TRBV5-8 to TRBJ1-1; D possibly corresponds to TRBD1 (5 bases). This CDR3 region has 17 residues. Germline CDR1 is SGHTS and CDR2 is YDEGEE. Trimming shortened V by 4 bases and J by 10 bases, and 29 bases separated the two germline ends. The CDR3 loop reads CASSLELGVGLAPGAFF. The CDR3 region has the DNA TGTGCCAGCAGCCTGGAGCTAGGGGTGGGTTTAGCTCCAGGAGCTTTCTTT.

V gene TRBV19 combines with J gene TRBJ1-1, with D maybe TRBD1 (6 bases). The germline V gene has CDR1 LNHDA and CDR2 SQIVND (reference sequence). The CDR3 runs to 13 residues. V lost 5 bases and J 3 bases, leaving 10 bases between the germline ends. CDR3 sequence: CASSWGGDTEAFF. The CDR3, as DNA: TGTGCCAGTAGTTGGGGGGGCGACACTGAAGCTTTCTTT.

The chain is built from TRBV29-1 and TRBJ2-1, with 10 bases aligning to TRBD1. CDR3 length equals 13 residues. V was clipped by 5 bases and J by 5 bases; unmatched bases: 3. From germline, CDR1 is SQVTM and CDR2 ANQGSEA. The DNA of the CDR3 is TGCAGCGTTAGGACAGGGGGAAACAATGAGCAGTTCTTC. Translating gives CSVRTGGNNEQFF.

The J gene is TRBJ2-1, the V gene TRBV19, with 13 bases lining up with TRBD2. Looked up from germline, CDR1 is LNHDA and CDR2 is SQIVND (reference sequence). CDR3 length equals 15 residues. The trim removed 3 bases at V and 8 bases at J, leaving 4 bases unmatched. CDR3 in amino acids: CASSIRLAGGHEQFF. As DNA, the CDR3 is TGTGCCAGTAGTATCAGACTAGCGGGGGGACATGAGCAGTTCTTC.

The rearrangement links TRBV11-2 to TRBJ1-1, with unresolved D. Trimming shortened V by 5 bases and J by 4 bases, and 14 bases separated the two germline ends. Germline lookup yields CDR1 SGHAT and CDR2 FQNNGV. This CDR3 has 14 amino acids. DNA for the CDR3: TGTGCCAGCAGCAGTATGGGCGATTTCACTGAAGCTTTCTTT. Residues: CASSSMGDFTEAFF.

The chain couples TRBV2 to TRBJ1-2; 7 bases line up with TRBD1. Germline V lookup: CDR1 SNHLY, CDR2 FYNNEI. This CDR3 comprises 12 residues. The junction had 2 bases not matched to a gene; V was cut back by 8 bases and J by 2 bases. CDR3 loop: CASGGQNYGYTF. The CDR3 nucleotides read TGTGCCAGCGGGGGACAGAACTATGGCTACACCTTC.

The CDR3 DNA follows: TGTGCCAGCAGCGTAGAGGGGGGACAGGTCCTTTTAGGTGGCTACACCTTC. Translating it yields CASSVEGGQVLLGGYTF. The V and J genes are TRBV9 and TRBJ1-2, with 8 bases matching TRBD1. J was trimmed by 7 bases and V by 0 bases; bases with no gene match: 14. Germline CDR1 is SGDLS and CDR2 is YYNGEE. This CDR3 is built from 17 residues. The full variable domain, in which reference TRBV9 and TRBJ1-2 provide the parts outside the CDR3, is DSGVTQTPKHLITATGQRVTLRCSPRSGDLSVYWYQQSLDQGLQFLIQYYNGEERAKGNILERFSAQQFPDLHSELNLSSLELGDSALYFCASSVEGGQVLLGGYTFGSGTRLTVV.

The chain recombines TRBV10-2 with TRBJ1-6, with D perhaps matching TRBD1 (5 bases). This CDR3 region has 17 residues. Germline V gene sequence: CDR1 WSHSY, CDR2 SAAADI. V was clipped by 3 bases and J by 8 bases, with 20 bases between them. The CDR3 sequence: CASSESVVRGKDSPLHF. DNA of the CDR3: TGCGCCAGCAGTGAATCTGTTGTTCGGGGGAAGGATTCACCCCTCCACTTT.

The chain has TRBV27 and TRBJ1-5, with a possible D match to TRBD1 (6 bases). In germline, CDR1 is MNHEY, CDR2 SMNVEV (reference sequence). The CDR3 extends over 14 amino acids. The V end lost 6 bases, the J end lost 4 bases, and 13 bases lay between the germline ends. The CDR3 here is CASRNPQGNQPQHF. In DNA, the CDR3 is TGTGCCAGCAGGAATCCCCAGGGGAATCAGCCCCAGCATTTT.

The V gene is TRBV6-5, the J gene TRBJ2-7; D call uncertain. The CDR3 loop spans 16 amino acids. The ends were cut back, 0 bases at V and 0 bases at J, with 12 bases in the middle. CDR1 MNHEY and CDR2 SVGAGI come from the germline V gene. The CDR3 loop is CASSYSSSSLSYEQYV. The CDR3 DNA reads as TGTGCCAGCAGTTACTCGAGCAGCTCACTCTCCTACGAGCAGTACGTC.

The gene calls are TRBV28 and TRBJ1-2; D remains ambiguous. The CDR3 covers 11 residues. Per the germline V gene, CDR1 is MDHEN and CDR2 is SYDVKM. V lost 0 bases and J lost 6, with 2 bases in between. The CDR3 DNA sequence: TGTGCCAGCAGTTTATGGCATGGCTACACCTTC. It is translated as CASSLWHGYTF.

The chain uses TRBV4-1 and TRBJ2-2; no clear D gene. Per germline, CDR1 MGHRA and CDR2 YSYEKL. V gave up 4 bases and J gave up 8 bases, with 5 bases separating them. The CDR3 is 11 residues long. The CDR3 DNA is TGCGCCAGCAGCCTATTAGGGGAGCTGTTTTTT. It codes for CASSLLGELFF.

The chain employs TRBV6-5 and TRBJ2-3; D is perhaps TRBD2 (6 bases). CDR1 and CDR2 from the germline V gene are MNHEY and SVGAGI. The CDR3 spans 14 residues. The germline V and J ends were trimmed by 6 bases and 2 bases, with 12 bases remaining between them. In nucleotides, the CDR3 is TGTGCCAGCAGACGCGGACTATTCACAGATACGCAGTATTTT. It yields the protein CASRRGLFTDTQYF.

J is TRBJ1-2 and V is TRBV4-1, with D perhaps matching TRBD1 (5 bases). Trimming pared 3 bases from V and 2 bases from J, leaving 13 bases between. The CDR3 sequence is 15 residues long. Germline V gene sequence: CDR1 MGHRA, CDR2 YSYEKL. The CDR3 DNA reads TGCGCCAGCAGCCAGCAGGACGGGGGGAACTATGGCTACACCTTC. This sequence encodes CASSQQDGGNYGYTF.

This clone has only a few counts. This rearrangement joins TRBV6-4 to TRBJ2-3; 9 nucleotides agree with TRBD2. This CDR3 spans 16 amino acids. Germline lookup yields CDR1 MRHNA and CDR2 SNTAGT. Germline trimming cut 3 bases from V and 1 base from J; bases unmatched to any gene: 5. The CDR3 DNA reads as TGTGCCAGCAGTGAGTTAGCTAGCGGGGGCACAGATACGCAGTATTTT. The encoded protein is CASSELASGGTDTQYF.

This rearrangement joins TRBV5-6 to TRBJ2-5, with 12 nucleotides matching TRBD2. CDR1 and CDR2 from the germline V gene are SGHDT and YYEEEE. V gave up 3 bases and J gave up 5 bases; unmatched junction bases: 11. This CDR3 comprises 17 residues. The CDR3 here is CASSWMTSGSFGETQYF. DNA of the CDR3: TGTGCCAGCAGCTGGATGACTAGCGGGAGTTTTGGGGAGACCCAGTACTTC.

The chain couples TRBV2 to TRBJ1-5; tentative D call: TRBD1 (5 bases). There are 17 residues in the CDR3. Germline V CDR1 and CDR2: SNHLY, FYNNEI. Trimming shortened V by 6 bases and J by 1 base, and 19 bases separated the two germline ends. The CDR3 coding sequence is TGTGCCAGCAGGGGACGACACTGGTTAGGCAGCAATCAGCCCCAGCATTTT. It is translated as CASRGRHWLGSNQPQHF.

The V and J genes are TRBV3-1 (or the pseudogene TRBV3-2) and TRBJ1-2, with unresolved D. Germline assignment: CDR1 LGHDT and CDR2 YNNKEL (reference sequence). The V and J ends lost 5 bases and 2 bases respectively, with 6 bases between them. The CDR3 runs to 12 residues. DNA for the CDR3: TGTGCCAGCAGCTTGGGGAACTATGGCTACACCTTC. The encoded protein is CASSLGNYGYTF.

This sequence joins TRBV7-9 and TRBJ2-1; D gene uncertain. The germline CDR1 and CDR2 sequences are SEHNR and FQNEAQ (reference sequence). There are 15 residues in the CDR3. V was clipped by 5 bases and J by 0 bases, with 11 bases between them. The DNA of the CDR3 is TGTGCCAGCAGCGCCCCCCGGAGCTCCTACAATGAGCAGTTCTTC. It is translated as CASSAPRSSYNEQFF.

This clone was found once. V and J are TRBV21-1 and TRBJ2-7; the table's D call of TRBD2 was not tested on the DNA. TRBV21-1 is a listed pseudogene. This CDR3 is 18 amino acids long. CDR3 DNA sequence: TGTGCCAGCAGCAAAGCTTCTAGCGGGAGAAAGGTGTTATACGAGCAGTACGTC. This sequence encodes CASSKASSGRKVLYEQYV.